The source of this TCR beta chain is a study of T-cell reconstitution after alpha-beta-depleted transplantation in children (dated by TCRdb to between 2015 and 2016). Concerning the study at large: Using TCR repertoire profiling, the study followed T-cell immune reconstitution in a quantitative way in children after TCRalphabeta/CD19-depleted allogeneic hematopoietic cell transplantation. The investigation overall reported the following: In some patients, the high TCRbeta diversity seen at day 60 was put down to recipient T cells and intrathymic progenitors that had survived conditioning. Over the following months the frequencies of hyperexpanded clones went down, and after one year T-cell counts and TCRbeta diversity were mostly credited to newly produced T cells. The apparently early alphabetaT-cell count recovery about two months after transplant was reportedly dependent on only several hundred rapidly expanded clones derived from non-depleted graft cells.

The junction carries 12 bases between V and J, which are trimmed by 5 bases and 2 bases respectively. The CDR3 starts with the cysteine, ends with the phenylalanine, and has 14 residues. Only the CDR3 DNA is retained, 42 bases long and in frame from the first base. As encoded in the germline V gene, CDR1 is MDHEN while CDR2 is SYDVKM. Library preparation employed PCR. Sequencing was performed on an Illumina HiSeq 2500. TCR library preparation used molecular barcoding, with unique molecular identifiers applied to normalize quantification of the TCRbeta repertoire. The public reads were quality trimmed at Q25 with fastp and then assembled into clones with MiXCR by TCRdb, keeping productive beta chains. Rows are combined by CDR3 protein, so each entry shows the most common genes and DNA. The sample table contains approximately 490,000 distinct CDR3 sequences; only one count was recorded for about 10% of them. The ten most abundant clones make up 2% to 2.5% of the sample.

The sample's treatment or condition label, decoded: allogeneic hematopoietic cell transplantation with graft depleted of TCRalphabeta T cells and CD19 B cells. Transplant recipients were children who received TCRalphabeta/CD19-depleted allogeneic hematopoietic cell grafts. Many counts were recorded for this clonotype. What this receptor recognizes is not known. Base qualities are missing; no much larger clone stands one base away. This TCR came from a child aged 2-15 years with inherited bone marrow failure, due to receive a stem cell transplant. The rearrangement joined TRBV28 to TRBJ2-5; the D gene may be TRBD1 or TRBD2, since each aligns over 5 bases. Sequencing was performed on PBMCs, taken before TCRalphabeta/CD19-depleted stem cell transplant. The encoded CDR3 is CASSRRGAQETQYF. The nucleotide sequence is TGTGCCAGCAGTCGTAGAGGGGCTCAAGAGACCCAGTACTTC.